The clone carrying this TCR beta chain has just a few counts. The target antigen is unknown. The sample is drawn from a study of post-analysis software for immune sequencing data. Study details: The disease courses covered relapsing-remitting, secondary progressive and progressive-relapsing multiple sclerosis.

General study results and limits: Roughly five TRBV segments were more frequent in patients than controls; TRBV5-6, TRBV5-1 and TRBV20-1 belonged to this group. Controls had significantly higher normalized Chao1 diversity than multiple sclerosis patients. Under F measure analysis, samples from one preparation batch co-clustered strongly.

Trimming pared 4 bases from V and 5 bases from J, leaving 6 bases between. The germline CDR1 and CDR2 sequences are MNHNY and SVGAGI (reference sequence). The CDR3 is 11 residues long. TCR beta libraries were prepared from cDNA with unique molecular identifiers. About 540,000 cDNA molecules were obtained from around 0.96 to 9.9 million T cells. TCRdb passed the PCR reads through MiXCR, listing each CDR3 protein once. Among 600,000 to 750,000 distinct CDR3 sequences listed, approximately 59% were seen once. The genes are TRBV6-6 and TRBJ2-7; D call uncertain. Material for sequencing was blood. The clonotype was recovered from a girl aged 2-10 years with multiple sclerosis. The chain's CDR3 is CASSFLHEQYF. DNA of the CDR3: TGTGCCAGCAGTTTCCTCCACGAGCAGTACTTC.